These T cell receptor beta chains were read from a single sample in a study of blood T cell repertoires in COVID-19. Produced via immunoSEQ multiplex PCR; TCRdb's table is partial and in-frame only. The sample shows over 120,000 clones, about 80% of them seen only once. Sequenced material: peripheral blood. The source is a man between 65 and 85 years old who had recovered from COVID-19. Each CDR3 is given without its conserved first and last residue. Fields, in order: J gene, V gene, clone size, CDR3 protein. The size field is filled for only some rows; it gives once, few, many or a size class.

J gene: TRBJ1-1; V gene: TRBV6-5; clone size: NA; CDR3 protein: ASSRGGFPPPEAF
J gene: TRBJ2-6; V gene: TRBV5-1; clone size: NA; CDR3 protein: ASSPGQAISGANVLT
J gene: TRBJ2-7; V gene: TRBV4-2; clone size: NA; CDR3 protein: ASSSYPGLAGLESYEQY
J gene: TRBJ2-5; V gene: TRBV7-3; clone size: NA; CDR3 protein: ASSSGLAGETQY
J gene: TRBJ1-6; V gene: TRBV5-4; clone size: NA; CDR3 protein: ASSLGGRAYNSPLH
J gene: TRBJ2-6; V gene: TRBV6-6; clone size: few; CDR3 protein: ASSKTSSGANVLT
J gene: TRBJ1-3; V gene: TRBV5-6; clone size: NA; CDR3 protein: ASSLPGFLSSGNTIY
J gene: TRBJ2-3; V gene: TRBV3-1/TRBV3-2; clone size: NA; CDR3 protein: ASSPVRGTQY
J gene: TRBJ1-6; V gene: TRBV5-5; clone size: NA; CDR3 protein: ASSLDGREDDSPLH
J gene: TRBJ2-7; V gene: TRBV6-5; clone size: NA; CDR3 protein: ASNLLAGGGSEQY
J gene: TRBJ2-5; V gene: TRBV11-2; clone size: NA; CDR3 protein: ASSIQADRGWTQY
J gene: TRBJ2-7; V gene: TRBV19; clone size: once; CDR3 protein: ASSSTTGYEQY
J gene: TRBJ2-3; V gene: TRBV3-1/TRBV3-2; clone size: NA; CDR3 protein: ASSSGQGFDTQY
J gene: TRBJ2-3; V gene: TRBV2; clone size: few; CDR3 protein: ASSASANTQY
J gene: TRBJ1-2; V gene: TRBV29-1; clone size: NA; CDR3 protein: SVVRGYGYT
J gene: TRBJ2-5; V gene: TRBV5-5; clone size: NA; CDR3 protein: ASSDRDRGPTQY
J gene: TRBJ2-3; V gene: TRBV29-1; clone size: NA; CDR3 protein: SLDRGVTDTQY
J gene: TRBJ2-7; V gene: TRBV19; clone size: NA; CDR3 protein: ASSDHSEAYEQY
J gene: TRBJ2-3; V gene: TRBV5-5; clone size: few; CDR3 protein: ASSPWFSGRASSTDTQY
J gene: TRBJ2-1; V gene: TRBV6-6; clone size: NA; CDR3 protein: ASSYLESGNNEQF
J gene: TRBJ2-2; V gene: TRBV14; clone size: few; CDR3 protein: ASSRTGTGRTGELF
J gene: TRBJ2-5; V gene: TRBV24-1; clone size: NA; CDR3 protein: ATSDGAAETQY
J gene: TRBJ1-3; V gene: TRBV6-5; clone size: NA; CDR3 protein: ASSYGTGPGNTIY
J gene: TRBJ2-5; V gene: TRBV11-2; clone size: NA; CDR3 protein: ASSLVAGTGVETQY
J gene: TRBJ1-1; V gene: TRBV19; clone size: NA; CDR3 protein: ASSMTVEAF
J gene: TRBJ2-7; V gene: TRBV10-1; clone size: NA; CDR3 protein: ASSAGYEQY
J gene: TRBJ2-5; V gene: TRBV30; clone size: NA; CDR3 protein: AWSVTVQETQY
J gene: TRBJ2-7; V gene: TRBV27; clone size: NA; CDR3 protein: ASSARPGTNNEQY
J gene: TRBJ1-2; V gene: TRBV28; clone size: once; CDR3 protein: ASSSTPAGERGGYT
J gene: TRBJ2-7; V gene: TRBV6-1; clone size: NA; CDR3 protein: ASKYREGYEQY
J gene: TRBJ2-1; V gene: TRBV29-1; clone size: NA; CDR3 protein: SARLAGGDEQF
J gene: TRBJ2-1; V gene: TRBV19; clone size: NA; CDR3 protein: ASSGFFGGSYNEQF
J gene: TRBJ2-5; V gene: TRBV2; clone size: NA; CDR3 protein: ASTTGMGKTQY
J gene: TRBJ2-1; V gene: TRBV10-2; clone size: NA; CDR3 protein: ASSESASGYYNEQF
J gene: TRBJ2-3; V gene: TRBV7-2; clone size: NA; CDR3 protein: ASSQSASGRAPDTQY
J gene: TRBJ2-3; V gene: TRBV30; clone size: NA; CDR3 protein: AWNYQGATDTQY
J gene: TRBJ1-1; V gene: TRBV18; clone size: once; CDR3 protein: ASSRAGQGEAF
J gene: TRBJ2-3; V gene: TRBV7-9; clone size: NA; CDR3 protein: ASSSSRTREDTQY
J gene: TRBJ2-7; V gene: TRBV14; clone size: once; CDR3 protein: ASSQDRRGYEQY
J gene: TRBJ2-1; V gene: TRBV4-1; clone size: NA; CDR3 protein: ASSQHSGYNEQF
J gene: TRBJ2-3; V gene: TRBV7-3; clone size: NA; CDR3 protein: ASSASNPGTDTQY
J gene: TRBJ2-2; V gene: TRBV5-6; clone size: many; CDR3 protein: ASSLDLGGNTGELF
J gene: TRBJ1-5; V gene: TRBV6-5; clone size: NA; CDR3 protein: ASNTGPNQPQH
J gene: TRBJ1-6; V gene: TRBV27; clone size: NA; CDR3 protein: ASSWGTGKSFSSPLH
J gene: TRBJ2-1; V gene: TRBV5-6; clone size: NA; CDR3 protein: ASSFRLAGIPNEQF
J gene: TRBJ2-3; V gene: TRBV30; clone size: NA; CDR3 protein: AWAAGERIKEDTQY
J gene: TRBJ2-1; V gene: TRBV11-2; clone size: NA; CDR3 protein: ASSKGRTIEQF
J gene: TRBJ2-1; V gene: TRBV19; clone size: NA; CDR3 protein: ASSAPSRTSSYNEQF
J gene: TRBJ2-3; V gene: TRBV11-2; clone size: NA; CDR3 protein: ASNPARAVDTQY
J gene: TRBJ2-1; V gene: TRBV15; clone size: NA; CDR3 protein: ATSRGTRPDNEQF
J gene: TRBJ2-7; V gene: TRBV10-2; clone size: NA; CDR3 protein: ATFGQYHEQY
J gene: TRBJ1-2; V gene: TRBV28; clone size: NA; CDR3 protein: ASSPPGTGLYGYT
J gene: TRBJ2-1; V gene: TRBV30; clone size: NA; CDR3 protein: AWSLRLAGNEQF
J gene: TRBJ2-3; V gene: TRBV4-3; clone size: NA; CDR3 protein: ASSQDLVADTQY
J gene: TRBJ1-1; V gene: TRBV27; clone size: NA; CDR3 protein: ASSFSRLNTEAF
J gene: TRBJ2-7; V gene: TRBV15; clone size: NA; CDR3 protein: ATSRGESGSFGEQY
J gene: TRBJ2-7; V gene: TRBV18; clone size: once; CDR3 protein: ASSPTSGNAYEQY